The clone carrying this T cell receptor (beta chain) has a single count. TCRdb keeps only in-frame clones here, not all; method: immunoSEQ multiplex PCR. The sample shows tens of thousands of clones, just under 95% of them seen only once. This sample was taken from a study of T cell changes during pregnancy in multiple sclerosis. The CDR3 length is 18 residues. The receptor was isolated from a female donor with multiple sclerosis, enrolled in a pregnancy study. The chain carries TRBV21-1 and TRBJ1-6; the DNA was not used to check the table's D call, TRBD1. TRBV21-1 is termed a pseudogene. The source material was peripheral blood, sampled in the second trimester of pregnancy. CDR3 sequence: CASTSWGRPSSYNSPLHF. The CDR3 nucleotides read TGTGCCAGCACCTCGTGGGGCCGCCCGAGCTCCTATAATTCACCCCTCCACTTT.